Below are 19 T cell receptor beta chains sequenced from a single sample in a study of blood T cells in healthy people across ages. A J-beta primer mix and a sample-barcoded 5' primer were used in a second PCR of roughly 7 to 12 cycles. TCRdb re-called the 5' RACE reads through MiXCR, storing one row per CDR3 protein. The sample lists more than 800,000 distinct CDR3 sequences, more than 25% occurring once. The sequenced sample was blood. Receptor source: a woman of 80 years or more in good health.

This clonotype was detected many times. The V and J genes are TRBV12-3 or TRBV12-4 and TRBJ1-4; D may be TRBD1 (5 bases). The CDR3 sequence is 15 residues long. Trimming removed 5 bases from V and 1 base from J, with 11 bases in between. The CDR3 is CASSPQGRTNEKLFF. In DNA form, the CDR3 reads TGTGCCAGCAGTCCCCAGGGTAGAACTAATGAAAAACTGTTTTTT.

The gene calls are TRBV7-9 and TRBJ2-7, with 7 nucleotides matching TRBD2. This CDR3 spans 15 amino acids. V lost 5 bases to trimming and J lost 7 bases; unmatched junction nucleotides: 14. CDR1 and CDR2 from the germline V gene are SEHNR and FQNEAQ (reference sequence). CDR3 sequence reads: CASSQPGTTYNEQYF. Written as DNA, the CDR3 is TGTGCCAGCAGCCAACCCGGGACTACTTACAATGAGCAGTACTTC.

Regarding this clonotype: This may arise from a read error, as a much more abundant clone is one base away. In DNA, the CDR3 is TGTGCCAGCAGGTCGCCGCGGGGCGCACAGGGCGGGCCGAATGAAAAACTGTTTTTT. Translation gives CASRSPRGAQGGPNEKLFF. This chain connects TRBV6-1 to TRBJ1-4; tentative D call: TRBD1 (6 bases). The CDR3 has 19 amino acids. V lost 6 bases, J lost 5 bases, and 28 bases lay in between. Germline V lookup: CDR1 MNHNS, CDR2 SASEGT.

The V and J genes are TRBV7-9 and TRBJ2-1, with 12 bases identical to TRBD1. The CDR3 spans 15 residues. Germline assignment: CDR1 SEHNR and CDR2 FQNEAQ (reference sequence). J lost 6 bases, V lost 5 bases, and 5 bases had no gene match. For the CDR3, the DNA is TGTGCCAGCAGCCGTGGGACAGGGGGCTCCAATGAGCAGTTCTTC. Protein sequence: CASSRGTGGSNEQFF.

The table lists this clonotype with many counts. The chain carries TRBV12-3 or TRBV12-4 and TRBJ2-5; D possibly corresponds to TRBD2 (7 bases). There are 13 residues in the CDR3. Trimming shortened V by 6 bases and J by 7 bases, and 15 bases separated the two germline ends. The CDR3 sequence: CASRKGGTGTQYF. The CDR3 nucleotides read TGTGCCAGCAGGAAGGGGGGGACGGGGACCCAGTACTTC.

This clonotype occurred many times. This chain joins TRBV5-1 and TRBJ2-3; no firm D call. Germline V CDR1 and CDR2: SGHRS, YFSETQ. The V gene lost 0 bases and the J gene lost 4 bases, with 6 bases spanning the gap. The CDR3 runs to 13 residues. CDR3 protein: CASSLAVSDTQYF. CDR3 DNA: TGCGCCAGCAGCTTGGCGGTTTCAGATACGCAGTATTTT.

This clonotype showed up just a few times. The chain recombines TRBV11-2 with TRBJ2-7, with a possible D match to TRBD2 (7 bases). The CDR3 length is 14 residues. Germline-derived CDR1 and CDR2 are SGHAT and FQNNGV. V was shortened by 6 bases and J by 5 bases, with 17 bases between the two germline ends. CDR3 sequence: CASRRWGGRNEQYF. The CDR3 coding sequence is TGTGCCAGCAGACGGTGGGGGGGCCGGAACGAGCAGTACTTC.

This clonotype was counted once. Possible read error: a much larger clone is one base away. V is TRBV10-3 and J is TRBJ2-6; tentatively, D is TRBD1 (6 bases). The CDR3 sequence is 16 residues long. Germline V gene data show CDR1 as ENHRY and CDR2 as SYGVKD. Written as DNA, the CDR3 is TGTGCCGCCAGGCCTGGGACAAACACTGGGGCCGACGTCCTGACTTTC. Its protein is CAARPGTNTGADVLTF.

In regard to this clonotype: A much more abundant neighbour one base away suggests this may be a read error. This CDR3 is CVSSDRGSVTYEQYF. The CDR3 DNA reads as TGTGTCAGCAGTGACAGGGGGTCCGTTACCTACGAGCAGTACTTC. This rearrangement joins TRBV6-1 to TRBJ2-7; 9 bases map to TRBD1. This CDR3 has 15 residues. The germline V gene has CDR1 MNHNS and CDR2 SASEGT.

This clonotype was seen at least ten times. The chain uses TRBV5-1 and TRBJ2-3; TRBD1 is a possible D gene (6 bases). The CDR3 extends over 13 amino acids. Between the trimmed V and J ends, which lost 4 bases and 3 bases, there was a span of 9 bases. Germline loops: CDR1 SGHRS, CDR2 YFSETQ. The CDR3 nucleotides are TGCGCCAGCAGCCCCCAGGGGACAGATACGCAGTATTTT. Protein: CASSPQGTDTQYF.

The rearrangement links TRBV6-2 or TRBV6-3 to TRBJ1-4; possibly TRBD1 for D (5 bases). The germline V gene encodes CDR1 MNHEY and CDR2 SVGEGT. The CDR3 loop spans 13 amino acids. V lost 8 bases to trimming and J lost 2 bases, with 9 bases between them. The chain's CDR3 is CASRRQTNEKLFF. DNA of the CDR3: TGTGCCAGCCGTCGACAGACTAATGAAAAACTGTTTTTT.

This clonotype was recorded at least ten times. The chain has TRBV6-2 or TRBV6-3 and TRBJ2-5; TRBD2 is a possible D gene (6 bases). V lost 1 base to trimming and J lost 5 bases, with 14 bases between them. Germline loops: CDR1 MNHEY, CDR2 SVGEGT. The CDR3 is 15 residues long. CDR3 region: CASSYLPSARETQYF. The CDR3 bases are TGTGCCAGCAGTTACTTGCCTAGCGCAAGGGAGACCCAGTACTTC.

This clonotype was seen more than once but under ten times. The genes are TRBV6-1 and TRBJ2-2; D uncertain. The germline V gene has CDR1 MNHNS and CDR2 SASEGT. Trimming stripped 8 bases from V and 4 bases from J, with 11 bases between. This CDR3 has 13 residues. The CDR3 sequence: CASRLTITGELFF. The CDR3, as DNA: TGTGCCAGCCGCCTAACCATCACCGGGGAGCTGTTTTTT.

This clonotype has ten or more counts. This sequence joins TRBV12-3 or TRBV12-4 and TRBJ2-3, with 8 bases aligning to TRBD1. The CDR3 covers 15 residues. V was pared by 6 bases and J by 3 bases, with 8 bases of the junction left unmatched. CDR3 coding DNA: TGTGCCAGCAGCACCCGGCAGGGGGCTACAGATACGCAGTATTTT. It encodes CASSTRQGATDTQYF.

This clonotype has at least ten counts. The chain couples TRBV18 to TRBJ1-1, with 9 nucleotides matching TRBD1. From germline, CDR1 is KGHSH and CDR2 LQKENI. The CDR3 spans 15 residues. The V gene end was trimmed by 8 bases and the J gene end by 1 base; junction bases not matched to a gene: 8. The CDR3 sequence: CASSPGTGRNTEAFF. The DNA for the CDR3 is TGTGCCAGCAGCCCCGGGACAGGGCGGAACACTGAAGCTTTCTTT.

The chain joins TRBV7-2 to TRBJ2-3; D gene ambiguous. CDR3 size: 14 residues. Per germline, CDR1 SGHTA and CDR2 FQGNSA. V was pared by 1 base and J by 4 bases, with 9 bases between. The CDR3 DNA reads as TGTGCCAGCAGCTTAGGCGGAGCGTCAGATACGCAGTATTTT. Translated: CASSLGGASDTQYF.

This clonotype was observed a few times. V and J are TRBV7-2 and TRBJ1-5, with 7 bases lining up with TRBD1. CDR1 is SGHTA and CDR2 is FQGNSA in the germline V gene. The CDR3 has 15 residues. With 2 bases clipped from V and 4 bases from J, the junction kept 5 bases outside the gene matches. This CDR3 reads CASSLQQGRNQPQHF. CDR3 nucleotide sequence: TGTGCCAGCAGCTTACAACAGGGGAGGAATCAGCCCCAGCATTTT.

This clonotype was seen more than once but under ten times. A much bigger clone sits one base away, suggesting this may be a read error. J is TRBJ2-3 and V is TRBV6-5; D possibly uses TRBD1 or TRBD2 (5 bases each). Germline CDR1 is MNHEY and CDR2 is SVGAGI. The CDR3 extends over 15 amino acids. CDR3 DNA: TGTGCCGGCAGTTACAGGACTGCCTACACAGATACGCAGTATTTT. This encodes CAGSYRTAYTDTQYF.

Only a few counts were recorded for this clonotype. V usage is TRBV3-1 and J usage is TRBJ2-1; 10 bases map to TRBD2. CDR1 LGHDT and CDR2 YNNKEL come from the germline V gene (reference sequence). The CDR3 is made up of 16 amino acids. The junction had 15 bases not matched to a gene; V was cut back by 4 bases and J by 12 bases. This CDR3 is CASSPWRLAGWDGQFF. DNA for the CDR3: TGTGCCAGCAGCCCCTGGCGACTAGCGGGCTGGGATGGGCAGTTCTTC.